This T cell receptor beta chain was documented in a study of shared clonotypes between healthy human individuals. Worth noting for this clone: Antigen: not known.

Positively selected for CCR7, the CD45RO-negative cells used as naive CD8 cells excluded terminally differentiated effector memory CD45RA+ cells. The CDR3 runs to 14 residues. Looked up from germline, CDR1 is SGHNT and CDR2 is YYREEE (reference sequence). V was clipped by 4 bases and J by 1 base; unmatched bases: 4. Findings of the study overall: A handful of donors shared approximately 5% of their naive CD4 clonotypes.

TCRdb's table, derived via immunoSEQ multiplex PCR, lists solely in-frame clones and lacks some. The sample has approximately 720,000 clones; about 90% are singletons. The chain has TRBV5-4 and TRBJ1-1, with 7 bases identical to TRBD1. The sequenced sample was naive CD8+ T cells sorted from blood. This TCR derives from a man in his thirties or forties in good health. CDR3 sequence: CASSTYRGNTEAFF. The CDR3 DNA sequence: TGTGCCAGCAGCACCTACAGGGGGAACACTGAAGCTTTCTTT. Filled out from reference TRBV5-4 and TRBJ1-1, the complete variable domain reads ETGVTQSPTHLIKTRGQQVTLRCSSQSGHNTVSWYQQALGQGPQFIFQYYREEENGRGNFPPRFSGLQFPNYSSELNVNALELDDSALYLCASSTYRGNTEAFFGQGTRLTVV.